A selection of T cell receptor beta chains follows, all from one sample in a study of shared clonotypes between healthy human individuals. This table comes from immunoSEQ multiplex PCR, and its TCRdb copy is limited to in-frame clones, with some not included. Of approximately 2,300,000 clones listed, approximately 90% are singletons. The specimen sequenced was naive CD4+ T cells from PBMCs. The receptors were gathered from a young man in good health. Some clones in this sample may be carry-over from other donors' samples. Both conserved end residues are part of each CDR3. D genes are given only for firm matches. A row's size may be missing; if present it is once, few, many or a size class.

size: .
V: TRBV7-2
J: TRBJ1-5
D: TRBD1
CDR3: CASSQGADLAGGSQPQHF
DNA: TGTGCCAGCAGCCAGGGGGCGGATCTCGCAGGGGGAAGTCAGCCCCAGCATTTT

size: .
V: TRBV29-1
J: TRBJ1-1
D: TRBD1
CDR3: CSVAGTGVTEAFF
DNA: TGCAGCGTAGCCGGGACAGGGGTTACTGAAGCTTTCTTT

size: once
V: TRBV4-3
J: TRBJ2-7
D: .
CDR3: CASSLLRDGSYEQYF
DNA: TGCGCCAGCAGCCTTCTCAGGGATGGGTCCTACGAGCAGTACTTC

size: .
V: TRBV5-1
J: TRBJ2-1
D: .
CDR3: CASSLAGSFVRTNEQFF
DNA: TGCGCCAGCAGCTTGGCCGGGAGCTTCGTTCGGACCAATGAGCAGTTCTTC

size: .
V: TRBV6-5
J: TRBJ1-5
D: .
CDR3: CASSTITSQPQHF
DNA: TGTGCCAGCAGTACCATAACCAGTCAGCCCCAGCATTTT

size: .
V: TRBV9
J: TRBJ2-5
D: .
CDR3: CASSVAGGETQYF
DNA: TGTGCCAGCAGCGTAGCGGGCGGGGAGACCCAGTACTTC

size: .
V: TRBV7-8
J: TRBJ2-2
D: TRBD2
CDR3: CASSFTYGRDTGELFF
DNA: TGTGCCAGCAGCTTCACCTACGGGAGGGACACCGGGGAGCTGTTTTTT

size: once
V: TRBV20-1
J: TRBJ2-1
D: TRBD2
CDR3: CSASGGNEQFF
DNA: TGCAGTGCTTCGGGGGGCAATGAGCAGTTCTTC

size: .
V: TRBV10-3
J: TRBJ2-2
D: TRBD2
CDR3: CAISEFSGPSTGELFF
DNA: TGTGCCATCAGTGAGTTTAGCGGGCCCTCCACCGGGGAGCTGTTTTTT

size: .
V: TRBV7-9
J: TRBJ2-1
D: TRBD2
CDR3: CASTGTIYNEQFF
DNA: TGTGCCAGCACCGGGACTATCTACAATGAGCAGTTCTTC

size: .
V: TRBV7-9
J: TRBJ2-1
D: TRBD2
CDR3: CASSSGLAGVLDEQFF
DNA: TGTGCCAGCAGCTCGGGACTAGCGGGAGTCTTAGATGAGCAGTTCTTC

size: .
V: TRBV6-5
J: TRBJ1-5
D: .
CDR3: CASSYSVGQPQHF
DNA: TGTGCCAGCAGTTACTCGGTTGGTCAGCCCCAGCATTTT

size: .
V: TRBV5-1
J: TRBJ2-1
D: TRBD2
CDR3: CASSFGRGLDHNEQFF
DNA: TGCGCCAGCAGCTTCGGACGCGGACTAGATCATAATGAGCAGTTCTTC

size: .
V: TRBV18
J: TRBJ1-5
D: .
CDR3: CASSPYRPMLNQPQHF
DNA: TGTGCCAGCTCACCATACAGGCCGATGTTGAATCAGCCCCAGCATTTT

size: few
V: TRBV29-1
J: TRBJ2-2
D: TRBD1
CDR3: CSVGQGNTGELFF
DNA: TGCAGCGTTGGACAGGGAAACACCGGGGAGCTGTTTTTT

size: once
V: TRBV5-1
J: TRBJ1-3
D: .
CDR3: CASSLGAGGSGNTIYF
DNA: TGCGCCAGCAGCTTGGGTGCGGGGGGCTCTGGAAACACCATATATTTT

size: .
V: TRBV4-1
J: TRBJ2-3
D: TRBD2
CDR3: CASSQESGRYSTDTQYF
DNA: TGCGCCAGCAGCCAAGAAAGCGGGAGGTATAGCACAGATACGCAGTATTTT

size: .
V: TRBV9
J: TRBJ1-2
D: TRBD1
CDR3: CASSVGTGVFGYTF
DNA: TGTGCCAGCAGCGTAGGGACAGGGGTGTTTGGCTACACCTTC

size: .
V: TRBV2
J: TRBJ2-2
D: TRBD1
CDR3: CASTGDRGGELFF
DNA: TGTGCCAGCACCGGGGACAGGGGCGGGGAGCTGTTTTTT

size: .
V: TRBV5-1
J: TRBJ2-7
D: .
CDR3: CASSFGLASIEQYF
DNA: TGCGCCAGCAGCTTTGGGTTAGCGTCTATCGAGCAGTACTTC

size: .
V: TRBV27
J: TRBJ2-7
D: TRBD1
CDR3: CASSLWMRTGVNSYEQYF
DNA: TGTGCCAGCAGTTTATGGATGCGGACAGGGGTTAACTCCTACGAGCAGTACTTC

size: .
V: TRBV6-6
J: TRBJ2-5
D: .
CDR3: CASSSPPRPVQYF
DNA: TGTGCCAGCAGTTCGCCGCCCCGCCCCGTCCAGTACTTC

size: .
V: TRBV11-3
J: TRBJ2-3
D: .
CDR3: CASSFSGTYKDTQYF
DNA: TGTGCCAGCAGCTTCTCCGGGACTTACAAAGATACGCAGTATTTT

size: .
V: TRBV7-2
J: TRBJ2-5
D: TRBD2
CDR3: CASSARLAGGPAQETQYF
DNA: TGTGCCAGCAGCGCCCGACTAGCGGGAGGGCCCGCCCAAGAGACCCAGTACTTC

size: .
V: TRBV14
J: TRBJ2-3
D: TRBD2
CDR3: CASSTGLAGERTDTQYF
DNA: TGTGCCAGCAGCACGGGACTAGCGGGAGAAAGGACAGATACGCAGTATTTT

size: .
V: TRBV5-1
J: TRBJ1-1
D: .
CDR3: CASSLEPGVGNTEAFF
DNA: TGCGCCAGCAGCTTAGAGCCAGGAGTGGGGAACACTGAAGCTTTCTTT

size: .
V: TRBV6-6
J: TRBJ1-2
D: TRBD1
CDR3: CASSYTGTEFYGYTF
DNA: TGTGCCAGCAGTTACACCGGGACAGAATTCTATGGCTACACCTTC

size: .
V: TRBV5-1
J: TRBJ2-7
D: TRBD1
CDR3: CASSPPGTGVIEQYF
DNA: TGCGCCAGCAGCCCTCCCGGGACAGGGGTGATAGAGCAGTACTTC

size: .
V: TRBV29-1
J: TRBJ1-1
D: .
CDR3: CSVEESPGSYTEAFF
DNA: TGCAGCGTTGAAGAAAGTCCGGGATCATACACTGAAGCTTTCTTT

size: .
V: TRBV10-2
J: TRBJ2-7
D: .
CDR3: CASARDLSSYEQYF
DNA: TGCGCCAGCGCTCGGGACTTGAGCTCCTACGAGCAGTACTTC

size: .
V: TRBV5-4
J: TRBJ2-1
D: .
CDR3: CASSLMGAGNEQFF
DNA: TGTGCCAGCAGCTTGATGGGGGCGGGTAATGAGCAGTTCTTC

size: .
V: TRBV27
J: TRBJ2-2
D: .
CDR3: CASSLYSREGRAGELFF
DNA: TGTGCCAGCAGTTTATATAGTCGTGAGGGGAGAGCCGGGGAGCTGTTTTTT

size: .
V: TRBV5-1
J: TRBJ2-7
D: TRBD1
CDR3: CASSLRRDREHEQYF
DNA: TGCGCCAGCAGCCTCCGGCGAGACAGGGAGCACGAGCAGTACTTC

size: few
V: TRBV5-1
J: TRBJ1-4
D: .
CDR3: CASSQGDPNEKLFF
DNA: TGCGCCAGCAGCCAGGGAGATCCTAATGAAAAACTGTTTTTT

size: once
V: TRBV14
J: TRBJ1-1
D: TRBD1
CDR3: CASSQPGQGIGEAFF
DNA: TGTGCCAGCAGCCAACCGGGACAGGGGATCGGTGAAGCTTTCTTT

size: .
V: TRBV11-3
J: TRBJ2-1
D: .
CDR3: CASSRSPFAGQQFF
DNA: TGTGCCAGCAGCCGCAGTCCTTTCGCGGGACAGCAGTTCTTC

size: .
V: TRBV9
J: TRBJ1-2
D: .
CDR3: CASSVTPTGSSYGYTF
DNA: TGTGCCAGCAGCGTAACCCCCACGGGATCATCCTATGGCTACACCTTC

size: few
V: TRBV5-1
J: TRBJ1-1
D: TRBD1
CDR3: CASSLDRGGTEAFF
DNA: TGCGCCAGCAGCTTGGACAGGGGGGGCACTGAAGCTTTCTTT

size: .
V: TRBV29-1
J: TRBJ2-1
D: TRBD2
CDR3: CSVTPGLVMWNEQFF
DNA: TGCAGCGTTACCCCGGGACTAGTAATGTGGAATGAGCAGTTCTTC

size: once
V: TRBV2
J: TRBJ2-6
D: TRBD2
CDR3: CASMGGAGANVLTF
DNA: TGTGCCAGCATGGGGGGGGCTGGGGCCAACGTCCTGACTTTC

size: .
V: TRBV4-1
J: TRBJ2-7
D: .
CDR3: CASSHPRGFQYF
DNA: TGCGCCAGCAGCCACCCTCGGGGTTTCCAGTACTTC

size: .
V: TRBV18
J: TRBJ2-2
D: .
CDR3: CASSPFGQNTGELFF
DNA: TGTGCCAGCTCACCCTTTGGACAGAACACCGGGGAGCTGTTTTTT

size: few
V: TRBV4-1
J: TRBJ1-2
D: .
CDR3: CASSQDLYGNYGYTF
DNA: TGCGCCAGCAGCCAAGATCTATACGGCAACTATGGCTACACCTTC

size: .
V: TRBV7-2
J: TRBJ2-2
D: TRBD2
CDR3: CASRILAGVAGELFF
DNA: TGTGCCAGCAGGATACTAGCGGGAGTCGCCGGGGAGCTGTTTTTT

size: once
V: TRBV4-1
J: TRBJ2-3
D: TRBD1
CDR3: CASSQARSRVGQGDTDTQYF
DNA: TGCGCCAGCAGCCAAGCGCGGTCGCGCGTGGGACAGGGTGACACAGATACGCAGTATTTT

size: .
V: TRBV18
J: TRBJ1-2
D: TRBD1
CDR3: CASSPKDRGLYGYTF
DNA: TGTGCCAGCTCACCAAAGGACAGGGGGCTCTATGGCTACACCTTC

size: .
V: TRBV30
J: TRBJ1-3
D: .
CDR3: CAWSVGIPIYF
DNA: TGTGCCTGGAGTGTCGGTATACCCATATATTTT

size: .
V: TRBV6-6
J: TRBJ1-5
D: TRBD1
CDR3: CASSGQGRNQPQHF
DNA: TGTGCCAGCAGTGGACAGGGCCGCAATCAGCCCCAGCATTTT

size: .
V: TRBV7-2
J: TRBJ2-1
D: TRBD2
CDR3: CASSFVGSGNYNEQFF
DNA: TGTGCCAGCAGCTTCGTTGGTAGCGGGAACTACAATGAGCAGTTCTTC

size: .
V: TRBV6-1
J: TRBJ1-2
D: .
CDR3: CASSAWTSGGYTF
DNA: TGTGCCAGCAGTGCCTGGACGTCGGGTGGCTACACCTTC

size: .
V: TRBV4-2
J: TRBJ1-2
D: .
CDR3: CASSRPGHRVGYTF
DNA: TGTGCCAGCAGCCGCCCCGGCCACCGTGTGGGCTACACCTTC

size: .
V: TRBV6-5
J: TRBJ1-2
D: .
CDR3: CASSYSEGGNGYTF
DNA: TGTGCCAGCAGTTACTCGGAGGGGGGGAATGGCTACACCTTC

size: .
V: TRBV7-2
J: TRBJ1-2
D: .
CDR3: CASGARANYGYTF
DNA: TGTGCCAGCGGTGCCCGGGCTAACTATGGCTACACCTTC

size: .
V: TRBV7-3
J: TRBJ1-5
D: .
CDR3: CASSLSGNQPQHF
DNA: TGTGCCAGCAGCTTATCTGGCAATCAGCCCCAGCATTTT

size: .
V: TRBV28
J: TRBJ2-3
D: .
CDR3: CASTSQGGVGGWGGPDTQYF
DNA: TGTGCCAGCACCTCCCAAGGGGGAGTGGGAGGTTGGGGAGGGCCAGATACGCAGTATTTT